These 4 T cell receptor beta chains share one sample of origin, sequenced in a study of spatial heterogeneity in lung cancer. TCRdb used MiXCR to reprocess the 5' RACE reads, holding one entry per CDR3 protein. The table records 35,000 to 55,000 distinct CDR3 sequences, approximately 6.3% of them present only once. Stated time point: sample taken at primary tumor resection. The material sequenced was PBMCs, taken at surgery. Receptors were obtained from a female donor with early-stage non-small cell lung cancer.

The chain has TRBV7-8 and TRBJ2-3; D gene unclear. In germline, CDR1 is SGHVS, CDR2 FQNEAQ. V lost 2 bases and J lost 0, with 12 bases in between. This CDR3 region has 16 residues. CDR3 protein: CASSLSRTFSTDTQYF. The CDR3 region has the DNA TGTGCCAGCAGCTTATCCAGGACGTTTAGCACAGATACGCAGTATTTT.

This clonotype was counted only a few times. V and J are TRBV24-1 and TRBJ2-1; D ambiguous. There are 15 residues in the CDR3. Germline CDR1 is KGHDR and CDR2 is SFDVKD. The V end was cut by 4 bases, the J end by 1 base, with 10 bases between. In DNA form, the CDR3 reads TGTGCCACCAGTGACTCCCGTGCATCCTACAATGAGCAGTTCTTC. It specifies CATSDSRASYNEQFF.

At least ten counts were recorded for this clonotype. CDR3 DNA sequence: TGTGCCAGCATCGGGACAGTGACAACTAATGAAAAACTGTTTTTT. It translates to CASIGTVTTNEKLFF. This chain uses TRBV28 with TRBJ1-4; 7 bases match TRBD1. This CDR3 has 15 amino acids. Germline V gene lookup returns CDR1 MDHEN and CDR2 SYDVKM. V lost 7 bases, J lost 0 bases, and 5 bases stayed unmatched.

There are a few counts of this clonotype. The chain's CDR3 is CASRRQRVTGELFF. DNA of the CDR3: TGTGCCAGCAGAAGACAAAGGGTGACCGGGGAGCTGTTTTTT. The rearrangement links TRBV6-5 to TRBJ2-2; no clear D gene. This CDR3 is 14 amino acids long. Germline loops: CDR1 MNHEY, CDR2 SVGAGI. Trimming shortened V by 6 bases and J by 5 bases, and 13 bases separated the two germline ends.